These 21 T cell receptor beta chains share one sample of origin, sequenced in a study of blood T cell repertoires in COVID-19. Measured with immunoSEQ multiplex PCR; TCRdb has only the in-frame clones, and not every one. The sample lists around 250,000 clones; approximately 90% were seen once. The sample was PBMCs or T cells enriched from blood (not recorded which). These receptors were obtained from a young woman who had recovered from COVID-19.

V usage is TRBV19 and J usage is TRBJ1-5, with D unclear. V dropped 5 bases and J dropped 4 bases, with 21 bases sitting between them. Germline-derived CDR1 and CDR2 are LNHDA and SQIVND (reference sequence). The CDR3 consists of 17 residues. CDR3 loop: CASSPWTRGQGNQPQHF. The CDR3 DNA is TGTGCCAGTAGTCCCTGGACTCGAGGGCAAGGGAATCAGCCCCAGCATTTT.

The gene calls are TRBV13 and TRBJ2-7; D may be TRBD1 (7 bases). V was trimmed by 4 bases and J by 12 bases, leaving 19 bases between them. CDR3 size: 13 residues. CDR1 PRHDT and CDR2 FYEKMQ come from the germline V gene (reference sequence). The CDR3 nucleotides are TGTGCCAGCAGCTCCAGGGGGGTGGATTTTCCGTACTTC. Protein: CASSSRGVDFPYF.

The sample holds a few counts of this clone. This sequence joins TRBV7-9 and TRBJ2-3; TRBD2 matches 11 bases. In germline, CDR1 is SEHNR, CDR2 FQNEAQ (reference sequence). The CDR3 covers 16 residues. Written as DNA, the CDR3 is TGTGCGTATGAAGGTGGGACTAGCGGTAGCACAGATACGCAGTATTTT. Its protein is CAYEGGTSGSTDTQYF. The whole variable domain, remainder taken from reference TRBV7-9 and TRBJ2-3, is DTGVSQNPRHKITKRGQNVTFRCDPISEHNRLYWYRQTLGQGPEFLTYFQNEAQLEKSRLLSDRFSAERPKGSFSTLEIQRTEQGDSAMYLCAYEGGTSGSTDTQYFGPGTRLTVL.

A word on this clone: With a much larger clone just one base away, this may be a read error. Other DNA variants within this sample encode the same CDR3. The chain couples TRBV9 to TRBJ2-3; 10 bases agree with TRBD2. The length of the CDR3 is 15 residues. The ends lost 2 bases at V and 1 base at J; junction bases unmatched: 1. CDR1 is SGDLS, CDR2 YYNGEE, per germline. The CDR3 sequence: CASSVGTSGTDTQYF. The DNA of the CDR3 is TGTGCCAGCAGCGTTGGGACTAGCGGCACAGATACGCAGTATTTT.

This chain joins TRBV12-3 or TRBV12-4 and TRBJ1-5; no definite D call. The ends were cut back, 5 bases at V and 4 bases at J, with 9 bases in the middle. CDR3 length equals 13 residues. CDR3 bases: TGTGCCAGCAGTAATACGGGAAATCAGCCCCAGCATTTT. It is translated as CASSNTGNQPQHF.

The genes are TRBV3-1 (or the pseudogene TRBV3-2) and TRBJ1-4; D is unresolved. V was clipped by 1 base and J by 2 bases, with 11 bases between them. This CDR3 region has 16 residues. Germline-derived CDR1 and CDR2 are LGHDT and YNNKEL (reference sequence). CDR3 sequence (DNA): TGTGCCAGCAGCCAAGCGGTGAGCTGGACTAATGAAAAACTGTTTTTT. Translation gives CASSQAVSWTNEKLFF.

The J gene is TRBJ2-1, the V gene TRBV7-9; 9 bases are a match to TRBD1. V gave up 4 bases and J gave up 3 bases; unmatched junction bases: 4. The germline V gene encodes CDR1 SEHNR and CDR2 FQNEAQ (reference sequence). This CDR3 contains 15 residues. CDR3 sequence: CASSSGQGYYNEQFF. The DNA for the CDR3 is TGTGCCAGCAGCTCGGGACAGGGCTACTACAATGAGCAGTTCTTC.

V usage is TRBV28 and J usage is TRBJ2-1, with 7 bases identical to TRBD2. After removal of 5 bases from V and 2 bases from J, the junction contained 9 bases not matched to a gene. The CDR3 totals 16 residues. Germline V gene lookup returns CDR1 MDHEN and CDR2 SYDVKM. CDR3 sequence (DNA): TGTGCCAGCAGTCCAATAAGCGGGAAGGCCTACAATGAGCAGTTCTTC. It encodes CASSPISGKAYNEQFF.

The chain carries TRBV2 and TRBJ1-4; 7 bases align to TRBD1. Germline lookup yields CDR1 SNHLY and CDR2 FYNNEI. The J segment lost 5 bases and the V segment lost 2 bases, leaving 11 bases of the junction unmatched. The CDR3 is 17 amino acids. This CDR3 is CASSETDQGTVNEKLFF. The CDR3 DNA reads as TGTGCCAGCAGTGAAACCGACCAGGGGACAGTCAATGAAAAACTGTTTTTT.

This clone was recorded once. The chain is built from TRBV11-2 and TRBJ1-2; D gene uncertain. Germline assignment: CDR1 SGHAT and CDR2 FQNNGV. This CDR3 comprises 13 residues. Deletions cut 1 base from V and 5 bases from J, with 8 bases between. The CDR3 region is CASSLGRGYGYTF. Written as DNA, the CDR3 is TGTGCCAGCAGCTTAGGTCGGGGTTATGGCTACACCTTC.

The V call is TRBV11-3, the J call TRBJ1-1; D might be TRBD1 (6 bases). V lost 5 bases to trimming and J lost 4 bases, with 11 bases between them. The CDR3 has 13 amino acids. In germline, CDR1 is SGHNT, CDR2 YENEEA. CDR3 protein: CASSPDSITEAFF. In DNA, the CDR3 is TGTGCCAGCAGCCCGGACAGTATCACTGAAGCTTTCTTT.

The chain couples TRBV7-9 to TRBJ1-2; possible D gene TRBD1, 5 bases. V was clipped by 2 bases and J by 6 bases, with 10 bases between them. The germline V gene has CDR1 SEHNR and CDR2 FQNEAQ (reference sequence). The CDR3 length is 13 residues. CDR3 in amino acids: CASSLSTGDGYTF. The CDR3 DNA is TGTGCCAGCAGCTTAAGTACGGGGGATGGCTACACCTTC. The full variable domain, completed using reference TRBV7-9 and TRBJ1-2, is DTGVSQNPRHKITKRGQNVTFRCDPISEHNRLYWYRQTLGQGPEFLTYFQNEAQLEKSRLLSDRFSAERPKGSFSTLEIQRTEQGDSAMYLCASSLSTGDGYTFGSGTRLTVV.

The table lists this clone with a count of one. The chain couples TRBV28 to TRBJ1-2, with D possibly being TRBD1 (5 bases). V was clipped by 6 bases and J by 2 bases, with 16 bases between them. The germline CDR1 and CDR2 sequences are MDHEN and SYDVKM. This CDR3 is 15 amino acids long. The CDR3 bases are TGTGCCAGCAGGAAAATGACAGAAGTAAACTATGGCTACACCTTC. It codes for CASRKMTEVNYGYTF.

This clone has a handful of counts. V is TRBV28 and J is TRBJ1-1, with 9 positions matching TRBD1. After removal of 8 bases from V and 1 base from J, the junction contained 14 bases not matched to a gene. Per germline, CDR1 MDHEN and CDR2 SYDVKM. This CDR3 has 17 residues. The CDR3 sequence is CASGTGGYFNPNTEAFF. The CDR3 DNA follows: TGTGCCAGCGGTACAGGGGGCTACTTTAACCCGAACACTGAAGCTTTCTTT.

This rearrangement joins TRBV5-6 to TRBJ1-2, with D possibly TRBD1 on 5 matching bases. Germline assignment: CDR1 SGHDT and CDR2 YYEEEE. The CDR3 is 13 residues long. V lost 0 bases and J lost 4, with 7 bases in between. Here the CDR3 reads CASSLGQPYGYTF. In nucleotides, the CDR3 is TGTGCCAGCAGCTTGGGACAGCCCTATGGCTACACCTTC.

The V gene is TRBV4-1, the J gene TRBJ2-7, with D tentatively TRBD2 (6 bases). The CDR3 runs to 17 residues. CDR1 MGHRA and CDR2 YSYEKL come from the germline V gene. Deletions cut 4 bases from V and 1 base from J, with 20 bases between. In nucleotides, the CDR3 is TGCGCCAGCAGCCTTCGGTGGGGGGACCCCAGGTCCTACGAGCAGTACTTC. Amino acid sequence: CASSLRWGDPRSYEQYF.

The V and J genes are TRBV7-2 and TRBJ2-7; possible D gene TRBD2, 6 bases. CDR1 and CDR2 (germline): SGHTA, FQGNSA. The germline V and J ends were trimmed by 5 bases and 6 bases, with 14 bases remaining between them. The CDR3 is made up of 13 amino acids. CDR3 nucleotide sequence: TGTGCCAGCAGCCCAGGGACTTCCCGCGAGCAGTACTTC. It encodes CASSPGTSREQYF.

The chain links TRBV19 to TRBJ2-2; 11 bases match TRBD2. CDR1 LNHDA and CDR2 SQIVND come from the germline V gene (reference sequence). The ends lost 3 bases at V and 6 bases at J; junction bases unmatched: 6. CDR3 size: 16 residues. The CDR3 DNA follows: TGTGCCAGTAGTATGGGTAGCGGGAGGGCGGCCGGGGAGCTGTTTTTT. It translates to CASSMGSGRAAGELFF.

This chain links TRBV30 with TRBJ1-5; D might be TRBD1 (5 bases). Germline assignment: CDR1 GTSNPN and CDR2 SVGIG (reference sequence). The V and J ends lost 2 bases and 6 bases respectively, with 17 bases between them. The CDR3 covers 15 residues. The CDR3: CAWSWGGNSVQPQHF. The DNA of the CDR3 is TGTGCCTGGAGTTGGGGGGGGAATTCGGTTCAGCCCCAGCATTTT.

The chain carries TRBV5-1 and TRBJ1-2, with D maybe TRBD1 (5 bases). The ends were cut back, 0 bases at V and 4 bases at J, with 10 bases in the middle. CDR3 length: 14 residues. Germline CDR1 reads SGHRS; CDR2 reads YFSETQ. The CDR3 DNA follows: TGCGCCAGCAGCTTGGGTCAGGGCCGCTATGGCTACACCTTC. The encoded protein is CASSLGQGRYGYTF.

The CDR3: CSVEGAGGVSTDTQYF. The DNA of the CDR3 is TGCAGCGTTGAGGGAGCCGGGGGGGTAAGCACAGATACGCAGTATTTT. This sequence joins TRBV29-1 and TRBJ2-3; 8 nucleotides align to TRBD2. Per germline, CDR1 SQVTM and CDR2 ANQGSEA. This CDR3 is built from 16 residues. With V trimmed by 3 bases and J by 0 bases, 8 bases remained unmatched.